The 32 T cell receptor beta chains given below trace back to one sample, sequenced in a study of siplizumab effects on memory and regulatory T cells. Profiled with immunoSEQ multiplex PCR; TCRdb holds only in-frame clones, not every one. The sample consists of 90,000 to 110,000 clones, about 91% of them appearing once. The material sequenced was Tregs sorted from blood. Source of these receptors: a human donor in good health.

The chain employs TRBV18 and TRBJ2-5, with no clear D. Germline V gives CDR1 KGHSH, CDR2 LQKENI. The CDR3 consists of 12 residues. V lost 6 bases to trimming and J lost 4 bases, with 9 bases between them. Here the CDR3 DNA reads TGTGCCAGCTCCGCCCCTCGAGAGACCCAGTACTTC. This sequence encodes CASSAPRETQYF.

V is TRBV10-3 and J is TRBJ2-7; TRBD1 aligns across 9 bases. Germline CDR1 and CDR2: ENHRY and SYGVKD. The CDR3 runs 15 residues. J was trimmed by 5 bases and V by 0 bases; bases with no gene match: 5. CDR3 sequence (DNA): TGTGCCATCAGTGAGTCTACAGGGGGCCGCCACGAGCAGTACTTC. This gives the protein CAISESTGGRHEQYF.

The chain has TRBV6-1 and TRBJ1-1; TRBD1 aligns across 8 bases. The CDR3 has 14 amino acids. Germline values: CDR1 MNHNS, CDR2 SASEGT. J gave up 0 bases and V 10 bases, and 7 bases lay outside the gene matches. The CDR3 coding sequence is TGTGCCACGACAGACAGGGGAATGAACACTGAAGCTTTCTTT. Amino acids: CATTDRGMNTEAFF.

J is TRBJ1-1 and V is TRBV10-3; 8 nucleotides match TRBD1. Losses at the gene ends were 6 bases for V and 11 bases for J; bases not matched to a gene: 5. Germline V CDR1 and CDR2: ENHRY, SYGVKD. There are 11 residues in the CDR3. In nucleotides, the CDR3 is TGTGCCATCAGCGTGGACAGGGTGGCTTTCTTT. Amino acid sequence: CAISVDRVAFF.

In its sample, this clone was seen once. The V gene is TRBV18, the J gene TRBJ1-4, with unresolved D. Per germline, CDR1 KGHSH and CDR2 LQKENI. The CDR3 has 15 amino acids. Trimming took 0 bases from V and 2 from J, leaving 7 bases between them. CDR3 nucleotides: TGTGCCAGCTCACCACCGGTCGCCACTAATGAAAAACTGTTTTTT. Translation: CASSPPVATNEKLFF.

The V and J genes are TRBV6-1 and TRBJ2-7, with no clear D. This CDR3 has 12 amino acids. The V end lost 6 bases, the J end lost 8 bases, and 14 bases lay between the germline ends. The V gene's germline CDR1 is MNHNS and CDR2 SASEGT. CDR3 bases: TGTGCCAGCAGACCAACCCAGGCGCAGCAGTACTTC. It encodes CASRPTQAQQYF.

The rearrangement links TRBV2 to TRBJ2-2; maybe TRBD2 (5 bases). The germline V and J ends were trimmed by 7 bases and 6 bases, with 12 bases remaining between them. This CDR3 has 13 amino acids. Germline V lookup: CDR1 SNHLY, CDR2 FYNNEI. CDR3 in amino acids: CASIRGRAGELFF. The DNA of the CDR3 is TGTGCCAGCATTAGAGGGCGCGCCGGGGAGCTGTTTTTT.

This CDR3 reads CASSQGPSGSINNSPLHF. The CDR3 DNA sequence: TGCGCCAGCAGCCAAGGCCCGTCAGGGAGTATCAATAATTCACCCCTCCACTTT. The chain links TRBV4-1 to TRBJ1-6; D is perhaps TRBD1 (5 bases). Germline V lookup: CDR1 MGHRA, CDR2 YSYEKL. The germline V and J ends were trimmed by 1 base and 5 bases, with 18 bases remaining between them. The CDR3 contains 18 residues.

The chain joins TRBV2 to TRBJ2-5, with a tentative D call TRBD1 (6 bases). Germline CDR1 SNHLY, CDR2 FYNNEI. The ends were cut back, 4 bases at V and 3 bases at J, with 15 bases in the middle. This CDR3 has 15 amino acids. Here the CDR3 reads CASSVPSTGKETQYF. The CDR3 DNA reads as TGTGCCAGCAGTGTCCCTTCGACAGGAAAAGAGACCCAGTACTTC.

The genes are TRBV11-2 and TRBJ2-1; D ambiguous. V lost 1 base and J lost 6, with 7 bases in between. CDR1 is SGHAT and CDR2 is FQNNGV in the germline V gene. CDR3 length: 13 residues. The CDR3 loop reads CASSLGLVNEQFF. Written as DNA, the CDR3 is TGTGCCAGCAGCTTAGGGCTAGTCAATGAGCAGTTCTTC.

CDR3 loop: CASSYSYLSTDTQYF. The CDR3 DNA sequence: TGTGCCAGCAGTTACTCCTACTTAAGCACAGATACGCAGTATTTT. This chain links TRBV6-5 with TRBJ2-3; D is unclear. Germline-derived CDR1 and CDR2 are MNHEY and SVGAGI. Trimming stripped 0 bases from V and 0 bases from J, with 7 bases between. This CDR3 has 15 residues.

The chain links TRBV2 to TRBJ2-1; D possibly corresponds to TRBD2 (8 bases). The V end was cut by 10 bases, the J end by 4 bases, with 20 bases between. Germline CDR1 is SNHLY and CDR2 is FYNNEI. The CDR3 loop spans 15 amino acids. CDR3: CATQGGGGIYNEQFF. The CDR3 nucleotides are TGTGCCACCCAAGGGGGCGGGGGGATTTACAATGAGCAGTTCTTC. The full variable domain, rest sourced from reference TRBV2 and TRBJ2-1, is EPEVTQTPSHQVTQMGQEVILRCVPISNHLYFYWYRQILGQKVEFLVSFYNNEISEKSEIFDDQFSVERPDGSNFTLKIRSTKLEDSAMYFCATQGGGGIYNEQFFGPGTRLTVL.

The rearrangement links TRBV6-5 to TRBJ2-3; D not resolved. V lost 8 bases, J lost 2 bases, and 14 bases lay in between. The CDR3 is 14 residues long. CDR1 is MNHEY, CDR2 SVGAGI, per germline. CDR3 loop: CASRDRHSTDTQYF. For the CDR3, the DNA is TGTGCCAGCCGAGACCGACATTCCACAGATACGCAGTATTTT.

The J gene is TRBJ2-7, the V gene TRBV15; no reliable D call. CDR3 length: 14 amino acids. Germline V gene data show CDR1 as LNHNV and CDR2 as YYDKDF (reference sequence). V shed 0 bases and J shed 2 bases, with 8 bases lying between them. CDR3 amino acids: CATSREAGTYEQYF. Written as DNA, the CDR3 is TGTGCCACCAGCAGAGAGGCAGGTACCTACGAGCAGTACTTC.

This clone was picked up a small number of times. The gene calls are TRBV12-5 and TRBJ2-5; D possibly corresponds to TRBD2 (6 bases). The germline V gene encodes CDR1 LGHNT and CDR2 FRNRAP. CDR3 length: 16 amino acids. V was shortened by 3 bases and J by 3 bases, with 17 bases between the two germline ends. The DNA of the CDR3 is TGTGCTAGTGGTTTCCCCGGAGGGACCGTTAAAGAGACCCAGTACTTC. This encodes CASGFPGGTVKETQYF.

The chain links TRBV19 to TRBJ1-5, with a possible D match to TRBD1 (6 bases). Per the germline V gene, CDR1 is LNHDA and CDR2 is SQIVND (reference sequence). This CDR3 is 13 amino acids long. Between the trimmed V and J ends, which lost 5 bases and 6 bases, there was a span of 11 bases. The CDR3 region has the DNA TGTGCCAGTAGTGCACAGGGTTTTCAGCCCCAGCATTTT. Translation: CASSAQGFQPQHF.

This chain connects TRBV12-5 to TRBJ1-1; D gene uncertain. CDR3 size: 14 residues. Germline-derived CDR1 and CDR2 are LGHNT and FRNRAP. The V end was cut by 0 bases, the J end by 3 bases, with 8 bases between. The CDR3 reads CASGLVAAYTEAFF. As DNA, the CDR3 is TGTGCTAGTGGTTTGGTCGCAGCCTACACTGAAGCTTTCTTT.

V gene TRBV7-3 combines with J gene TRBJ1-2; possible D gene TRBD1, 5 bases. Trimming left V 3 bases short and J 4 bases short, with 9 bases between. Germline values: CDR1 SGHTA, CDR2 FQGTGA. CDR3 length: 13 amino acids. CDR3 bases: TGTGCCAGCAGCTTCCCAGGGCTCTATGGCTACACCTTC. Translated, it gives CASSFPGLYGYTF.

The gene calls are TRBV10-1 and TRBJ2-5; 7 nucleotides match TRBD1. The V and J ends lost 2 bases and 4 bases, in that order; junction bases with no gene match: 7. The germline V gene encodes CDR1 WNHNN and CDR2 SYGVQD (reference sequence). CDR3 length: 15 amino acids. In DNA, the CDR3 is TGCGCCAGCAGTGAGGGGATACCAGGGGGAGAGACCCAGTACTTC. It yields the protein CASSEGIPGGETQYF.

This chain uses TRBV4-2 with TRBJ1-6; TRBD1 agrees at 8 bases. In germline, CDR1 is LGHNA, CDR2 YNFKEQ. The J segment lost 11 bases and the V segment lost 1 base, leaving 13 bases of the junction unmatched. There are 17 residues in the CDR3. Written as DNA, the CDR3 is TGTGCCAGCAGCCAAGTTACCGGTGCGCAGGGGGCTGCACCCCTCCACTTT. Its protein is CASSQVTGAQGAAPLHF.

V gene TRBV6-1 combines with J gene TRBJ2-7, with 9 bases matching TRBD2. This CDR3 spans 14 amino acids. From germline, CDR1 is MNHNS and CDR2 SASEGT. Losses at the gene ends were 6 bases for V and 3 bases for J; bases not matched to a gene: 6. The DNA for the CDR3 is TGTGCCAGCAGACGCGGGGGGGCCGGCTACGAGCAGTACTTC. Residues: CASRRGGAGYEQYF.

V is TRBV6-5 and J is TRBJ2-7, with 11 nucleotides matching TRBD1. Germline assignment: CDR1 MNHEY and CDR2 SVGAGI. The length of the CDR3 is 15 residues. J lost 4 bases, V lost 5 bases, and 7 bases had no gene match. DNA for the CDR3: TGTGCCAGCAGTCCTTCCGGACAGGGGGCGTACGAGCAGTACTTC. Protein: CASSPSGQGAYEQYF.

The chain links TRBV5-1 to TRBJ1-1, with D possibly matching TRBD1 (6 bases). V shed 0 bases and J shed 4 bases, with 13 bases lying between them. Germline V lookup: CDR1 SGHRS, CDR2 YFSETQ. There are 15 residues in the CDR3. CDR3 nucleotide sequence: TGCGCCAGCAGCTTGGTCAGGGGCGCGGGCACTGAAGCTTTCTTT. Its translation is CASSLVRGAGTEAFF.

This clone was found once. V is TRBV19 and J is TRBJ1-1; TRBD1 matches 8 bases. The CDR3 spans 16 residues. The germline gives CDR1 LNHDA, CDR2 SQIVND (reference sequence). Trimming cost V 7 bases and J 4 bases; bases outside gene matches: 14. The CDR3 reads CASTTIPGQASTEAFF. The CDR3 nucleotides read TGTGCCAGTACCACTATTCCGGGACAGGCGAGCACTGAAGCTTTCTTT.

The chain couples TRBV5-1 to TRBJ2-5; 14 bases fit TRBD2. The CDR3 loop spans 16 amino acids. V trimming: 2 bases; J trimming: 2 bases; junction bases outside the gene matches: 2. The germline V gene encodes CDR1 SGHRS and CDR2 YFSETQ. The CDR3: CASSFGTSGGQETQYF. The CDR3 DNA is TGCGCCAGCAGCTTCGGGACTAGCGGGGGACAAGAGACCCAGTACTTC.

This chain uses TRBV5-1 with TRBJ2-7, with 8 bases fitting TRBD1. The trim removed 4 bases at V and 4 bases at J, leaving 4 bases unmatched. This CDR3 contains 13 residues. Germline-derived CDR1 and CDR2 are SGHRS and YFSETQ. The chain's CDR3 is CASSAWTGYEQYF. The DNA of the CDR3 is TGCGCCAGCAGCGCATGGACAGGGTACGAGCAGTACTTC. Supplemented by reference TRBV5-1 and TRBJ2-7, the full variable domain reads KAGVTQTPRYLIKTRGQQVTLSCSPISGHRSVSWYQQTPGQGLQFLFEYFSETQRNKGNFPGRFSGRQFSNSRSEMNVSTLELGDSALYLCASSAWTGYEQYFGPGTRLTVT.

J is TRBJ2-5 and V is TRBV30; possibly TRBD1 or TRBD2 for D (5 bases each). Trimming cost V 0 bases and J 7 bases, with 15 bases left between them. Germline V CDR1 and CDR2: GTSNPN, SVGIG (reference sequence). The CDR3 extends over 14 amino acids. CDR3 in amino acids: CAWSVLGAPTTQYF. The CDR3 nucleotides read TGTGCCTGGAGTGTACTAGGGGCCCCTACGACCCAGTACTTC.

This clone appeared a single time. The chain uses TRBV4-1 and TRBJ2-1; perhaps TRBD2 as D (6 bases). Germline V CDR1 and CDR2: MGHRA, YSYEKL. The V and J ends lost 4 bases and 7 bases respectively, with 17 bases between them. CDR3 length: 15 residues. The CDR3 reads CASSRGDRTMNEQFF. The CDR3 region has the DNA TGCGCCAGCAGCCGGGGGGACCGGACTATGAATGAGCAGTTCTTC.

The chain uses TRBV6-5 and TRBJ1-4, with 7 bases that match TRBD1. V lost 6 bases and J lost 9; bases outside the gene matches: 13. From germline, CDR1 is MNHEY and CDR2 SVGAGI. The length of the CDR3 is 15 residues. The CDR3 coding sequence is TGTGCCAGCAGCCTACACGGGACAAGGGGGCAAAAACTGTTTTTT. This sequence encodes CASSLHGTRGQKLFF.

In its sample, this clone was seen a few times. The chain recombines TRBV18 with TRBJ1-6, with D possibly being TRBD1 (5 bases). The CDR3 is 14 residues long. Deletions cut 5 bases from V and 9 bases from J, with 14 bases between. The germline CDR1 and CDR2 sequences are KGHSH and LQKENI. The CDR3 loop is CASSLDTNTSPLHF. As DNA, the CDR3 is TGTGCCAGCTCATTGGACACCAACACTTCACCCCTCCACTTT.

The rearrangement uses TRBV6-6 and TRBJ1-1; possible D gene TRBD1, 6 bases. This CDR3 is built from 14 residues. Germline V gene data show CDR1 as MNHNY and CDR2 as SVGAGI (reference sequence). V dropped 4 bases and J dropped 1 base, with 10 bases sitting between them. The CDR3 is CASSSPGQNTEAFF. The CDR3 DNA follows: TGTGCCAGCAGTTCGCCGGGACAGAACACTGAAGCTTTCTTT.

This rearrangement joins TRBV7-3 to TRBJ2-5; no clear D gene. The CDR3 spans 15 residues. V lost 5 bases, J lost 3 bases, and 16 bases lay in between. Germline CDR1 reads SGHTA; CDR2 reads FQGTGA. The CDR3 DNA reads as TGTGCCAGCAGCCCTGTAGGCTACGGCAAAGAGACCCAGTACTTC. Residues: CASSPVGYGKETQYF.